This record concerns one T cell receptor (beta chain) sequence. Its antigen is as yet unknown. MiXCR, run by TCRdb on the 5' RACE reads, gives a single entry per CDR3 protein. Found here are roughly 49,000 distinct CDR3 sequences, 25% to 35% of them singletons; the top ten hold just under 45%. The sample is drawn from a study of T-cell memory formation after mild COVID-19. Points from the study as a whole: The CD4+ clones that contracted clustered mainly within CM and EM, and the CD8+ clones concentrated in EMRA.

Trimming removed 7 bases from V and 1 base from J, with 10 bases in between. The CDR3 runs to 13 residues. CDR1 and CDR2 from the germline V gene are MNHEY and SMNVEV (reference sequence). J is TRBJ2-5 and V is TRBV27; D unresolved. This clonotype originated in a man between 18 and 35 years old who had mild COVID-19 (a few samples of this study predate the infection). Cell type and time point are not known. Sequencing used PBMCs or a T cell subset sorted from them (not recorded which). CDR3 loop: CASNGYGQETQYF. CDR3 nucleotide sequence: TGTGCCAGCAACGGGTATGGCCAAGAGACCCAGTACTTC.